The next 26 T cell receptor beta chains were all read from a single sample in a study of control samples from healthy donors and cancer patients. The repertoire was sequenced with immunoSEQ multiplex PCR; TCRdb's copy has only in-frame clones and lacks some. The sample contains approximately 90,000 clones, 85% to 90% of which appear only once. The material sequenced was blood. The receptor source for this set is a woman in her 40s in good health.

This clone was observed a few times. J is TRBJ1-2 and V is TRBV5-4, with D uncertain. CDR1 and CDR2 from the germline V gene are SGHNT and YYREEE (reference sequence). The CDR3 is made up of 13 amino acids. The V end lost 2 bases, the J end lost 6 bases, and 11 bases lay between the germline ends. CDR3 nucleotide sequence: TGTGCCAGCAGCTTATACGGGAGGAATGGCTACACCTTC. Its protein product is CASSLYGRNGYTF.

The chain is built from TRBV18 and TRBJ1-1, with D uncertain. The CDR3 runs 13 residues. Germline loops: CDR1 KGHSH, CDR2 LQKENI. V lost 2 bases to trimming and J lost 1 base, with 5 bases between them. CDR3 bases: TGTGCCAGCTCACCATTTGGGAACACTGAAGCTTTCTTT. This sequence encodes CASSPFGNTEAFF.

The chain uses TRBV6-2 or TRBV6-3 and TRBJ2-3, with a weak D call TRBD2 (5 bases). Germline lookup yields CDR1 MNHEY and CDR2 SVGEGT. The CDR3 is 16 amino acids. V was pared by 5 bases and J by 9 bases, with 24 bases between. The CDR3: CASSIRTPSFGGTQYF. The CDR3 DNA is TGTGCCAGCAGTATACGGACCCCAAGTTTTGGAGGAACGCAGTATTTT.

This clone was counted once. The chain couples TRBV19 to TRBJ1-1; a weak D match, TRBD1 (6 bases). Per the germline V gene, CDR1 is LNHDA and CDR2 is SQIVND (reference sequence). This CDR3 region has 12 residues. V dropped 6 bases and J dropped 3 bases, with 8 bases sitting between them. The CDR3 DNA reads TGTGCCAGTAGCCCAGGGGACACTGAAGCTTTCTTT. This codes for CASSPGDTEAFF.

With respect to this clone: This specimen includes other DNA sequences encoding the same CDR3. This chain joins TRBV6-6 and TRBJ2-3, with TRBD1 identical over 7 bases. The CDR3 extends over 14 amino acids. Germline CDR1 reads MNHNY; CDR2 reads SVGAGI (reference sequence). Trimming cost V 5 bases and J 1 base; bases outside gene matches: 3. CDR3 region: CASSRTGGTDTQYF. The CDR3, as DNA: TGTGCCAGCAGTCGAACAGGGGGCACAGATACGCAGTATTTT.

Only a few counts were recorded for this clone. The chain recombines TRBV7-2 with TRBJ1-2; maybe TRBD1 (5 bases). The CDR3 is made up of 14 amino acids. Between the trimmed V and J ends, which lost 5 bases and 5 bases, there was a span of 15 bases. Germline-derived CDR1 and CDR2 are SGHTA and FQGNSA. CDR3 sequence: CASSTYDGGYGYTF. As DNA, the CDR3 is TGTGCCAGCAGCACCTACGACGGGGGGTATGGCTACACCTTC.

This clone was observed a few times. V is TRBV10-1 and J is TRBJ1-5, with D perhaps TRBD1 (5 bases). The CDR3 is 13 residues long. Deletions cut 5 bases from V and 4 bases from J, with 9 bases between. Germline CDR1 is WNHNN and CDR2 is SYGVQD (reference sequence). CDR3: CASSRDGNQPQHF. Here the CDR3 DNA reads TGCGCCAGCAGTAGGGACGGAAATCAGCCCCAGCATTTT.

The chain uses TRBV5-8 and TRBJ1-2; 7 positions match TRBD1. CDR3 size: 13 residues. In germline, CDR1 is SGHTS, CDR2 YDEGEE. Trimming at V came to 5 bases and at J to 6 bases, leaving 7 bases not matched to a gene. The CDR3 sequence is CASRSTGTDGYTF. CDR3 sequence (DNA): TGTGCCAGCAGATCGACAGGGACCGATGGCTACACCTTC.

This chain links TRBV7-2 with TRBJ2-3; TRBD2 matches 11 bases. Per germline, CDR1 SGHTA and CDR2 FQGNSA. Trimming removed 2 bases from V and 3 bases from J; junction bases left unmatched: 4. The CDR3 runs 16 residues. The chain's CDR3 is CASSLRGLADTDTQYF. In nucleotides, the CDR3 is TGTGCCAGCAGCTTAAGGGGACTAGCGGATACAGATACGCAGTATTTT.

This clone was counted between two and nine times. The chain combines TRBV20-1 with TRBJ2-7; tentative D call: TRBD1 (6 bases). Germline values: CDR1 DFQATT, CDR2 SNEGSKA (reference sequence). The ends were cut back, 5 bases at V and 6 bases at J, with 11 bases in the middle. The CDR3 is made up of 11 amino acids. The CDR3 DNA reads TGCAGTGCTCAGGGGAGTTTCGAGCAGTACTTC. Amino acids: CSAQGSFEQYF.

J is TRBJ2-4 and V is TRBV29-1; TRBD1 aligns across 9 bases. Germline CDR1 and CDR2: SQVTM and ANQGSEA. The CDR3 has 13 amino acids. Losses at the gene ends were 6 bases for V and 4 bases for J; bases not matched to a gene: 4. This CDR3 is CSVVGQGKNIQYF. CDR3 DNA sequence: TGCAGCGTGGTAGGACAGGGGAAAAACATTCAGTACTTC.

The chain joins TRBV6-5 to TRBJ2-7; D perhaps matches TRBD2 (5 bases). Per germline, CDR1 MNHEY and CDR2 SVGAGI. Trimming cost V 7 bases and J 7 bases, with 14 bases left between them. The CDR3 loop spans 12 amino acids. As DNA, the CDR3 is TGTGCCAGCAAAAGGTTTGGGGAGGAGCAGTACTTC. Translated, it gives CASKRFGEEQYF.

The chain carries TRBV16 and TRBJ1-2; 12 nucleotides agree with TRBD1. The length of the CDR3 is 16 residues. V lost 2 bases, J lost 6 bases, and 7 bases stayed unmatched. Germline assignment: CDR1 KGHSY and CDR2 FQNENV. The CDR3 loop is CASSQVSGTGGDGYTF. CDR3 nucleotide sequence: TGTGCCAGCAGCCAAGTTTCGGGGACAGGGGGCGATGGCTACACCTTC. Based on the CDR3 plus reference TRBV16 and TRBJ1-2, the full variable domain is GEEVAQTPKHLVRGEGQKAKLYCAPIKGHSYVFWYQQVLKNEFKFLISFQNENVFDETGMPKERFSAKCLPNSPCSLEIQATKLEDSAVYFCASSQVSGTGGDGYTFGSGTRLTVV.

The chain joins TRBV7-2 to TRBJ1-3; no clear D gene. CDR1 SGHTA and CDR2 FQGNSA come from the germline V gene. The ends were cut back, 3 bases at V and 0 bases at J, with 9 bases in the middle. The CDR3 is 15 residues long. The CDR3 sequence: CASSFDRASGNTIYF. The CDR3 DNA sequence: TGTGCCAGCAGCTTCGACCGCGCCTCTGGAAACACCATATATTTT. Full variable domain (outside the CDR3, taken from reference TRBV7-2 and TRBJ1-3): GAGVSQSPSNKVTEKGKDVELRCDPISGHTALYWYRQSLGQGLEFLIYFQGNSAPDKSGLPSDRFSAERTGGSVSTLTIQRTQQEDSAVYLCASSFDRASGNTIYFGEGSWLTVV.

This chain links TRBV7-2 with TRBJ2-1; 7 nucleotides align to TRBD1. The CDR3 covers 14 residues. The V gene's germline CDR1 is SGHTA and CDR2 FQGNSA. Trimming removed 5 bases from V and 5 bases from J; junction bases left unmatched: 6. The CDR3 is CASSHRTGDNEQFF. CDR3 DNA sequence: TGTGCCAGCAGCCACAGGACAGGTGACAATGAGCAGTTCTTC.

This clone was seen a few times. V is TRBV6-1 and J is TRBJ1-2; a weak D match, TRBD1 (5 bases). The CDR3 has 14 residues. The germline V and J ends were trimmed by 3 bases and 7 bases, with 15 bases remaining between them. Germline CDR1 is MNHNS and CDR2 is SASEGT. The CDR3 region is CASSDVATGGGYTF. CDR3 DNA: TGTGCCAGCAGTGATGTGGCAACGGGGGGTGGCTACACCTTC.

The sample holds a few counts of this clone. The V and J genes are TRBV12-3 or TRBV12-4 and TRBJ1-6; no reliable D call. This CDR3 region has 12 residues. V was cut by 1 base and J by 13 bases, with 8 bases left in between. Written as DNA, the CDR3 is TGTGCCAGCAGTTTAGGGAGGAATCCCCTCCACTTT. The encoded protein is CASSLGRNPLHF.

The chain links TRBV2 to TRBJ2-2; D is possibly TRBD1 or TRBD2 (6 bases each). Germline values: CDR1 SNHLY, CDR2 FYNNEI. Trimming took 4 bases from V and 7 from J, leaving 10 bases between them. This CDR3 has 13 amino acids. The CDR3 bases are TGTGCCAGCAGTGCGGGGGCGAGCGGGGAGCTGTTTTTT. Translation gives CASSAGASGELFF.

The V gene is TRBV5-6, the J gene TRBJ2-7; D remains unclear. This CDR3 is 15 amino acids long. Germline V lookup: CDR1 SGHDT, CDR2 YYEEEE. V shed 0 bases and J shed 0 bases, with 10 bases lying between them. CDR3 coding DNA: TGTGCCAGCAGCTTGGGGGTTCACAACTCCTACGAGCAGTACTTC. Its translation is CASSLGVHNSYEQYF.

This clone was picked up one time. The genes are TRBV5-1 and TRBJ2-7; D remains unclear. V was cut by 0 bases and J by 0 bases, with 4 bases left in between. The CDR3 spans 13 residues. Per the germline V gene, CDR1 is SGHRS and CDR2 is YFSETQ. The CDR3 loop reads CASSLAISYEQYF. The CDR3 DNA reads as TGCGCCAGCAGCTTGGCCATCTCCTACGAGCAGTACTTC.

The V gene is TRBV19, the J gene TRBJ1-6, with a weak D call TRBD1 (6 bases). The V gene's germline CDR1 is LNHDA and CDR2 SQIVND (reference sequence). The CDR3 consists of 14 residues. V was pared by 1 base and J by 9 bases, with 10 bases between. CDR3 sequence (DNA): TGTGCCAGTAGTATAGCGGGGGCTGGTTCACCCCTCCACTTT. Protein sequence: CASSIAGAGSPLHF.

This rearrangement joins TRBV5-6 to TRBJ1-2; D is unclear. Trimming shortened V by 4 bases and J by 2 bases, and 12 bases separated the two germline ends. Per germline, CDR1 SGHDT and CDR2 YYEEEE. The CDR3 has 14 residues. CDR3 nucleotide sequence: TGTGCCAGCAGCCAAGAGACGGGGAACTATGGCTACACCTTC. Residues: CASSQETGNYGYTF.

Only a few counts were recorded for this clone. The V call is TRBV5-1, the J call TRBJ2-2, with D uncertain. Germline loops: CDR1 SGHRS, CDR2 YFSETQ. The germline V and J ends were trimmed by 0 bases and 0 bases, with 6 bases remaining between them. The CDR3 consists of 15 residues. CDR3 DNA sequence: TGCGCCAGCAGCTTGGGCGGTGCGAACACCGGGGAGCTGTTTTTT. Translated: CASSLGGANTGELFF.

CDR3 sequence: CASSENTPGGYTF. The CDR3 DNA follows: TGTGCCAGCAGTGAAAACACTCCTGGGGGCTACACCTTC. The J gene is TRBJ1-2, the V gene TRBV6-1; D is uncertain. Germline V CDR1 and CDR2: MNHNS, SASEGT. The length of the CDR3 is 13 residues. V was shortened by 2 bases and J by 8 bases, with 12 bases between the two germline ends.

This chain links TRBV3-1 (or the pseudogene TRBV3-2) with TRBJ2-2; TRBD1 aligns across 11 bases. J gave up 6 bases and V 7 bases, and 1 base lay outside the gene matches. Germline-derived CDR1 and CDR2 are LGHDT and YNNKEL (reference sequence). The CDR3 extends over 13 amino acids. CDR3 nucleotide sequence: TGTGCCAGCACGGACAGGGGGCCCGGGGAGCTGTTTTTT. Translation: CASTDRGPGELFF.

The sample holds one count of this clone. CDR3 sequence reads: CASSKHTDTGELFF. As DNA, the CDR3 is TGTGCCAGCAGCAAACATACAGACACCGGGGAGCTGTTTTTT. The chain joins TRBV7-2 to TRBJ2-2; no reliable D call. V was trimmed by 5 bases and J by 3 bases, leaving 10 bases between them. The CDR3 spans 14 residues. Germline loops: CDR1 SGHTA, CDR2 FQGNSA.